This TCR beta chain was identified in a study of blood T cell repertoires in COVID-19. Study background: T cells, B-cell-depleted T cells, or PBMCs provided the cDNA or gDNA that served as material.

V shed 1 base and J shed 1 base, with 11 bases lying between them. The CDR3 runs to 15 residues. Germline V CDR1 and CDR2: SGDLS, YYNGEE. The Seattle site enrolled patients during active infection and followed them longitudinally. Libraries were prepared by immunoSEQ multiplex PCR; TCRdb keeps only in-frame clonotypes and omits some of them. Among about 150,000 clones, about 85% were seen once, and the ten largest hold 6.9%. The V and J genes are TRBV9 and TRBJ1-1; no reliable D call. Material: peripheral blood. The receptor was isolated from a man older than 75 with COVID-19, enrolled during active disease. The CDR3 DNA is TGTGCCAGCAGCGTACAGACGACGGGGAACACTGAAGCTTTCTTT. Its translation is CASSVQTTGNTEAFF.